The source of this T cell receptor beta chain is a study of T cells after yellow fever vaccination. The wider study: SMART-Seq v4 Ultra Low Input served to prepare low-cell-number fractions. Regarding the study as a whole: At approximately 96% for CD4 and approximately 88% for CD8, most primary-vaccination clones showed up again after the booster. A small proportion of clonotypes was detected in both the CD4 and CD8 compartments.

Conversion of TCR transcripts into cDNA relied on 5'RACE template switching, which added a universal primer site and UMIs. TCRdb reprocessed the 5' RACE reads via MiXCR and lists one record per CDR3 protein. Of roughly 140,000 distinct CDR3 sequences in the sample, roughly 8% were seen once. This clonotype showed up many times. Its antigen is not known. The CDR3 has 13 residues. The ends lost 6 bases at V and 5 bases at J; junction bases unmatched: 3. The germline CDR1 and CDR2 sequences are DFQATT and SNEGSKA (reference sequence). Sequences were derived from CD4+ T cells sorted from PBMCs, sampled 5 days after the yellow fever booster vaccination. This chain joins TRBV20-1 and TRBJ1-6; TRBD1 matches 8 bases. The TCR originated in a man aged 25 to 40 who received the YFV17D yellow fever vaccine. The DNA for the CDR3 is TGCAGTGCCCGGACAGGGCATAATTCACCCCTCCACTTT. Protein: CSARTGHNSPLHF.